The 17 T cell receptor beta chains below all came from one sample that was sequenced in a study of blood T cell repertoires in COVID-19. TCRdb keeps only in-frame clones here, not all; method: immunoSEQ multiplex PCR. Counted here are fewer than 200,000 clones, less than 90% occurring once; the ten biggest clones make up about 8.3%. What was sequenced was peripheral blood. These receptors came from a woman aged 70 to 79 with COVID-19, enrolled during active disease.

The rearrangement uses TRBV7-2 and TRBJ2-4; D might be TRBD2 (6 bases). The V and J ends lost 5 bases and 8 bases respectively, with 19 bases between them. The CDR3 is 15 residues long. Germline CDR1 is SGHTA and CDR2 is FQGNSA. The CDR3 nucleotides read TGTGCCAGCAGCCCCTGGGGGGAACAAAAAGACATTCAGTACTTC. Translating gives CASSPWGEQKDIQYF. Drawing the rest from reference TRBV7-2 and TRBJ2-4, the complete variable domain is GAGVSQSPSNKVTEKGKDVELRCDPISGHTALYWYRQSLGQGLEFLIYFQGNSAPDKSGLPSDRFSAERTGGSVSTLTIQRTQQEDSAVYLCASSPWGEQKDIQYFGAGTRLSVL.

The genes are TRBV7-9 and TRBJ2-3; TRBD1 agrees at 9 bases. CDR3 size: 15 residues. Per the germline V gene, CDR1 is SEHNR and CDR2 is FQNEAQ (reference sequence). With V trimmed by 3 bases and J by 5 bases, 6 bases remained unmatched. Here the CDR3 reads CASSFGDREIDTQYF. CDR3 nucleotide sequence: TGTGCCAGCAGCTTTGGGGACAGGGAAATAGATACGCAGTATTTT.

The chain has TRBV30 and TRBJ2-7, with D perhaps matching TRBD2 (7 bases). Trimming shortened V by 4 bases and J by 3 bases, and 22 bases separated the two germline ends. In germline, CDR1 is GTSNPN, CDR2 SVGIG (reference sequence). The length of the CDR3 is 16 residues. The CDR3 nucleotides read TGTGCCTGGACCCGGACTAGGGGGGCCAACCTCTACGAGCAGTACTTC. This sequence encodes CAWTRTRGANLYEQYF.

This chain links TRBV18 with TRBJ2-1, with TRBD2 identical over 12 bases. Trimming cost V 3 bases and J 8 bases; bases outside gene matches: 8. Germline V gene lookup returns CDR1 KGHSH and CDR2 LQKENI. There are 16 residues in the CDR3. CDR3 in amino acids: CASSPLTSGRADEQFF. In DNA form, the CDR3 reads TGTGCCAGCTCACCCCTGACTAGCGGGAGAGCGGATGAGCAGTTCTTC.

The chain employs TRBV29-1 and TRBJ2-2, with 9 bases aligning to TRBD1. The CDR3 is 16 amino acids. The V gene end was trimmed by 5 bases and the J gene end by 10 bases; junction bases not matched to a gene: 17. Germline CDR1 reads SQVTM; CDR2 reads ANQGSEA. CDR3 sequence: CSVRVPGQGRPEELFF. CDR3 DNA sequence: TGCAGCGTTAGAGTCCCGGGACAGGGACGACCGGAGGAGCTGTTTTTT.

The chain has TRBV6-2 or TRBV6-3 and TRBJ1-6; 8 positions agree with TRBD1. The CDR3 contains 18 residues. The trim removed 4 bases at V and 0 bases at J, leaving 8 bases unmatched. Per germline, CDR1 MNHEY and CDR2 SVGEGT. CDR3 sequence: CASSSWTGKDSYNSPLHF. CDR3 coding DNA: TGTGCCAGCAGTTCCTGGACAGGGAAGGACTCCTATAATTCACCCCTCCACTTT.

The V gene is TRBV30, the J gene TRBJ1-2; maybe TRBD1 (5 bases). Trimming removed 1 base at V and 6 bases at J, with 18 bases between. In germline, CDR1 is GTSNPN, CDR2 SVGIG (reference sequence). The CDR3 totals 15 residues. CDR3 protein: CAWSGDFLSGHGYTF. CDR3 DNA: TGTGCCTGGAGTGGGGACTTCCTCTCGGGCCATGGCTACACCTTC.

This chain joins TRBV27 and TRBJ2-7, with a weak D call TRBD2 (6 bases). Germline CDR1 MNHEY, CDR2 SMNVEV (reference sequence). Trimming pared 5 bases from V and 10 bases from J, leaving 15 bases between. This CDR3 comprises 12 residues. The CDR3 DNA sequence: TGTGCCAGCAGTCCCCTCGGGCGGGACCAGTACTTC. It translates to CASSPLGRDQYF.

V and J are TRBV7-2 and TRBJ1-5, with D perhaps TRBD1 (6 bases). CDR1 is SGHTA and CDR2 is FQGNSA in the germline V gene. The CDR3 spans 17 residues. V lost 1 base and J lost 4, with 17 bases in between. The CDR3 nucleotides read TGTGCCAGCAGCTTAGTAGGGGGGGGCAGTTCTAATCAGCCCCAGCATTTT. It is translated as CASSLVGGGSSNQPQHF.

This sequence joins TRBV5-1 and TRBJ2-1; D is possibly TRBD2 (6 bases). There are 16 residues in the CDR3. The germline V gene encodes CDR1 SGHRS and CDR2 YFSETQ. The V gene lost 5 bases and the J gene lost 3 bases, with 18 bases spanning the gap. CDR3 DNA sequence: TGCGCCAGCAGTAGGGACTTCCTAATTAACTACAATGAGCAGTTCTTC. Amino acids: CASSRDFLINYNEQFF.

J is TRBJ1-2 and V is TRBV19, with TRBD1 as a possible D gene (5 bases). The length of the CDR3 is 14 residues. The V end lost 4 bases, the J end lost 3 bases, and 12 bases lay between the germline ends. The germline CDR1 and CDR2 sequences are LNHDA and SQIVND (reference sequence). Here the CDR3 reads CASSTQGEYYGYTF. CDR3 in DNA: TGTGCCAGTAGTACCCAGGGTGAATACTATGGCTACACCTTC.

The V and J genes are TRBV15 and TRBJ2-7; no firm D call. This CDR3 is 15 amino acids long. With 0 bases removed from V and 3 bases from J, the gap between germline ends came to 12 bases. The germline gives CDR1 LNHNV, CDR2 YYDKDF (reference sequence). The CDR3 DNA follows: TGTGCCACCAGCAGAGATTATAGTAAATTCTACGAGCAGTACTTC. It translates to CATSRDYSKFYEQYF.

V is TRBV5-6 and J is TRBJ2-1; TRBD1 matches 8 bases. The CDR3 is 14 residues long. Germline loops: CDR1 SGHDT, CDR2 YYEEEE. V lost 6 bases and J lost 5; bases outside the gene matches: 7. The CDR3 sequence is CASTYTGQDNEQFF. The DNA of the CDR3 is TGTGCCAGCACATACACGGGACAGGACAATGAGCAGTTCTTC.

In its sample, this clone was seen once. The chain couples TRBV27 to TRBJ2-7; 8 bases fit TRBD1. Germline CDR1 is MNHEY and CDR2 is SMNVEV (reference sequence). CDR3 length: 15 residues. V lost 2 bases and J lost 3; bases outside the gene matches: 6. CDR3 nucleotides: TGTGCCAGCAGTTTAGAGACAGGGGCGAGCTACGAGCAGTACTTC. It translates to CASSLETGASYEQYF.

The chain joins TRBV7-2 to TRBJ2-7, with D perhaps matching TRBD2 (6 bases). Germline CDR1 and CDR2: SGHTA and FQGNSA. V was shortened by 5 bases and J by 0 bases, with 11 bases between the two germline ends. CDR3 length equals 14 residues. CDR3 nucleotide sequence: TGTGCCAGCAGCCCCTTGGGGGGCTCCTACGAGCAGTACTTC. As protein: CASSPLGGSYEQYF.

The gene calls are TRBV19 and TRBJ1-2; tentatively, D is TRBD1 (5 bases). Trimming cost V 5 bases and J 8 bases, with 21 bases left between them. The CDR3 runs to 15 residues. CDR1 and CDR2 from the germline V gene are LNHDA and SQIVND (reference sequence). CDR3 sequence (DNA): TGTGCCAGTAGTCAGATCGACAGATCAAGCTCGGGCTACACCTTC. This encodes CASSQIDRSSSGYTF.

The chain links TRBV7-2 to TRBJ1-2; the match to TRBD1 covers 8 bases. Per the germline V gene, CDR1 is SGHTA and CDR2 is FQGNSA. V lost 5 bases, J lost 8 bases, and 13 bases stayed unmatched. The CDR3 spans 15 residues. This chain's CDR3 is CASSTYKTGVGGYTF. For the CDR3, the DNA is TGTGCCAGCAGCACATATAAGACAGGGGTTGGGGGCTACACCTTC.